The rows below give T cell receptor beta chains drawn from one sample of a study of T cell responses to AZD1222 COVID-19 vaccine. The repertoire was sequenced with immunoSEQ multiplex PCR; TCRdb's copy has only in-frame clones and lacks some. This table holds around 100,000 clones, roughly 86% found once. Material: peripheral blood, obtained on day 0 of MenACWY control vaccination. The receptor set was obtained from an adult in good health. The CDR3 runs from the conserved cysteine through the conserved F or W. Fields, in order: D gene, CDR3 length, J gene, clone size, V gene, CDR3 protein, CDR3 DNA. A D gene is named only where the DNA matches it firmly. Clone size is not always given. Where it is, it says once, few, many or a class for expanded clones.

D gene: TRBD1; CDR3 length: 15; J gene: TRBJ1-1; clone size: .; V gene: TRBV6-5; CDR3 protein: CASSSMTGVNTEAFF; CDR3 DNA: TGTGCCAGCAGTTCCATGACAGGGGTGAACACTGAAGCTTTCTTT
D gene: TRBD1; CDR3 length: 12; J gene: TRBJ1-5; clone size: .; V gene: TRBV28; CDR3 protein: CASKTGAQPQHF; CDR3 DNA: TGTGCCAGCAAGACAGGGGCACAGCCCCAGCATTTT
D gene: .; CDR3 length: 19; J gene: TRBJ1-1; clone size: .; V gene: TRBV5-5; CDR3 protein: CASSLAITGGGGTNTEAFF; CDR3 DNA: TGTGCCAGCAGCTTGGCGATTACGGGTGGCGGGGGCACGAACACTGAAGCTTTCTTT
D gene: .; CDR3 length: 17; J gene: TRBJ2-2; clone size: .; V gene: TRBV11-2; CDR3 protein: CASSLGRGARNTGELFF; CDR3 DNA: TGTGCCAGCAGCTTAGGTCGGGGGGCCAGAAACACCGGGGAGCTGTTTTTT
D gene: .; CDR3 length: 13; J gene: TRBJ1-3; clone size: .; V gene: TRBV12-3/TRBV12-4; CDR3 protein: CASSFLEGNTIYF; CDR3 DNA: TGTGCCAGCAGTTTTCTCGAGGGAAACACCATATATTTT
D gene: .; CDR3 length: 9; J gene: TRBJ1-5; clone size: .; V gene: TRBV7-2; CDR3 protein: CASSRPQHF; CDR3 DNA: TGTGCCAGCAGCCGTCCCCAGCATTTT
D gene: .; CDR3 length: 13; J gene: TRBJ2-3; clone size: .; V gene: TRBV5-1; CDR3 protein: CASSFLPTDTQYF; CDR3 DNA: TGCGCCAGCAGCTTCTTGCCCACAGATACGCAGTATTTT
D gene: .; CDR3 length: 13; J gene: TRBJ2-1; clone size: .; V gene: TRBV6-2/TRBV6-3; CDR3 protein: CASSYEGYNEQFF; CDR3 DNA: TGTGCCAGCAGTTATGAGGGGTACAATGAGCAGTTCTTC
D gene: TRBD1; CDR3 length: 15; J gene: TRBJ1-4; clone size: few; V gene: TRBV2; CDR3 protein: CASGQGGSVREKLFF; CDR3 DNA: TGTGCCAGCGGACAGGGAGGCTCGGTAAGGGAAAAACTGTTTTTT
D gene: .; CDR3 length: 13; J gene: TRBJ1-4; clone size: .; V gene: TRBV7-2; CDR3 protein: CASSRLMREKLFF; CDR3 DNA: TGTGCCAGCAGCAGACTGATGCGCGAAAAACTGTTTTTT
D gene: .; CDR3 length: 12; J gene: TRBJ2-5; clone size: .; V gene: TRBV7-9; CDR3 protein: CASSFIGETQYF; CDR3 DNA: TGTGCCAGCAGCTTTATCGGTGAGACCCAGTACTTC
D gene: .; CDR3 length: 16; J gene: TRBJ1-1; clone size: .; V gene: TRBV7-9; CDR3 protein: CASSPTPRGPNTEAFF; CDR3 DNA: TGTGCCAGCAGCCCGACCCCCAGGGGACCTAACACTGAAGCTTTCTTT
D gene: TRBD1; CDR3 length: 15; J gene: TRBJ1-5; clone size: once; V gene: TRBV6-6; CDR3 protein: CASRDRGISNQPQHF; CDR3 DNA: TGTGCCAGCAGAGACAGGGGGATTAGCAATCAGCCCCAGCATTTT
D gene: .; CDR3 length: 13; J gene: TRBJ2-1; clone size: .; V gene: TRBV5-4; CDR3 protein: CASSLDAENEQFF; CDR3 DNA: TGTGCCAGCAGCCTCGACGCAGAGAATGAGCAGTTCTTC
D gene: .; CDR3 length: 12; J gene: TRBJ1-1; clone size: .; V gene: TRBV18; CDR3 protein: CASSRARDQAFF; CDR3 DNA: TGTGCCAGCTCACGGGCTAGGGATCAAGCTTTCTTT
D gene: TRBD1; CDR3 length: 15; J gene: TRBJ2-1; clone size: .; V gene: TRBV27; CDR3 protein: CASSPGTVSYNEQFF; CDR3 DNA: TGTGCCAGCAGCCCCGGGACAGTCTCCTACAATGAGCAGTTCTTC
D gene: .; CDR3 length: 14; J gene: TRBJ2-7; clone size: once; V gene: TRBV11-2; CDR3 protein: CASSFIGQAREQYF; CDR3 DNA: TGTGCCAGCAGCTTTATCGGCCAGGCACGCGAGCAGTACTTC
D gene: .; CDR3 length: 14; J gene: TRBJ1-5; clone size: once; V gene: TRBV5-1; CDR3 protein: CASSARDGGQPQHF; CDR3 DNA: TGCGCCAGCAGCGCCAGGGATGGCGGTCAGCCCCAGCATTTT
D gene: TRBD1; CDR3 length: 16; J gene: TRBJ2-7; clone size: .; V gene: TRBV27; CDR3 protein: CASSPIETGGAYEQYF; CDR3 DNA: TGTGCCAGCAGTCCCATCGAGACAGGGGGCGCTTACGAGCAGTACTTC
D gene: .; CDR3 length: 13; J gene: TRBJ2-7; clone size: .; V gene: TRBV28; CDR3 protein: CASSLGRGGEQYF; CDR3 DNA: TGTGCCAGCTCTTTGGGCCGCGGTGGCGAGCAGTACTTC
D gene: .; CDR3 length: 14; J gene: TRBJ1-4; clone size: once; V gene: TRBV3-1/TRBV3-2; CDR3 protein: CASSQSLPNEKLFF; CDR3 DNA: TGTGCCAGCAGCCAATCGCTTCCTAATGAAAAACTGTTTTTT
D gene: TRBD1; CDR3 length: 16; J gene: TRBJ1-2; clone size: .; V gene: TRBV19; CDR3 protein: CASSIGGTGAQYGYTF; CDR3 DNA: TGTGCCAGTAGTATCGGGGGGACAGGGGCGCAGTATGGCTACACCTTC